This T cell receptor beta chain was documented in a study of CD8 T cells in Susac syndrome. The authors reverse transcribed roughly 0.45 to 1 ug RNA with random hexamers. Multiplex immunoSEQ PCR targeted 54 Vbeta and 13 Jbeta TCR beta segments. TCRdb recomputed calls from the immunoSEQ multiplex PCR reads with MiXCR, one row per CDR3 protein. Here the sample spans 250,000 to 300,000 distinct CDR3 sequences, around nine tenths being singletons. Germline CDR1 LGHNA, CDR2 YSLEER. This CDR3 has 14 residues. Deletions cut 3 bases from V and 4 bases from J, with 11 bases between. This chain links TRBV4-3 with TRBJ2-3; D not resolved. Sequenced: CD8+ T cells from PBMCs. The source is a human donor with multiple sclerosis. In nucleotides, the CDR3 is TGCGCCAGCAGCCAGGAAGTTATGGCAGATACGCAGTATTTT. This sequence encodes CASSQEVMADTQYF.